The 2 T cell receptor beta chains listed next were all sequenced from one sample in a study of OX40 agonist ivuxolimab in advanced cancers. The library relied on the immunoSEQ multiplex PCR assay. The source is immuneACCESS, and TCRdb retained only in-frame sequences with V and J called. Part of the clones is not carried over; for the studies checked, unresolved V genes explain less than half of this, and the remainder is unexplained. The sample table records fewer than 70,000 clones; 65% to 90% of these occur just once. The ten largest clones represent 1.6% of the sample. The sample consisted of CD4+ or CD8+ T cells sorted from blood, taken in a trial of the OX40 agonist ivuxolimab. The receptors come from an adult with an advanced solid tumor such as melanoma, head and neck, liver or kidney cancer.

This clone was observed a few times. V gene TRBV5-5 combines with J gene TRBJ1-1, with TRBD1 as a possible D gene (6 bases). Per the germline V gene, CDR1 is SGHKS and CDR2 is YYEKEE (reference sequence). The CDR3 has 15 amino acids. The V gene lost 2 bases and the J gene lost 3 bases, with 14 bases spanning the gap. The CDR3 DNA is TGTGCCAGCAGCTTAGGGGGGAGATTGTACACTGAAGCTTTCTTT. Translated: CASSLGGRLYTEAFF.

This chain joins TRBV6-5 and TRBJ1-4; 10 bases align to TRBD1. The ends lost 5 bases at V and 8 bases at J; junction bases unmatched: 8. Germline V CDR1 and CDR2: MNHEY, SVGAGI. The CDR3 contains 15 residues. CDR3 protein: CASSGRDRGSEKLFF. The CDR3 bases are TGTGCCAGCAGTGGCCGGGACAGGGGATCAGAAAAACTGTTTTTT.